The next 23 T cell receptor beta chains were all read from a single sample in a study of graft-versus-host responses after intestinal transplantation. Here immunoSEQ multiplex PCR was the method, and the copy in TCRdb shows in-frame clones only, minus some. The sample holds almost 40,000 clones, 90% to 95% seen once. Antigens of these TCRs are unknown. Sequenced material: unstimulated CD8+ T cells sorted from spleen or lymph node cells, taken before transplant. These receptors were obtained from a human donor who was the organ donor for an intestinal transplant.

This chain links TRBV27 with TRBJ2-7, with D hard to call. Germline V gene lookup returns CDR1 MNHEY and CDR2 SMNVEV (reference sequence). Trimming cost V 8 bases and J 0 bases, with 14 bases left between them. The CDR3 consists of 14 residues. In nucleotides, the CDR3 is TGTGCCAGCCGAGACGACGGATACTCCTACGAGCAGTACTTC. Translated, it gives CASRDDGYSYEQYF.

The genes are TRBV21-1 and TRBJ2-1; TRBD2 was called by the table and not checked on the DNA. TRBV21-1 is classified as a pseudogene. The CDR3 runs 14 residues. The CDR3 nucleotides are TGTGCCAGCAGCAAAGCCGGGGGGGCTACAAGACGGTTCTTC. Protein sequence: CASSKAGGATRRFF.

The genes are TRBV9 and TRBJ2-1; 11 bases agree with TRBD2. The CDR3 is 15 residues long. Germline-derived CDR1 and CDR2 are SGDLS and YYNGEE. Trimming took 2 bases from V and 4 from J; bases not matched to a gene: 2. This chain's CDR3 is CASSVSGGEYNEQFF. The CDR3 nucleotides are TGTGCCAGCAGCGTTAGCGGGGGGGAGTACAATGAGCAGTTCTTC.

The chain carries TRBV5-6 and TRBJ2-7; D may be TRBD1 or TRBD2 (7 bases each). From germline, CDR1 is SGHDT and CDR2 YYEEEE. The CDR3 runs 16 residues. Between the trimmed V and J ends, which lost 5 bases and 5 bases, there was a span of 23 bases. The chain's CDR3 is CASRASTSGTADEQYF. For the CDR3, the DNA is TGTGCCAGCAGAGCCTCCACCAGCGGGACAGCCGACGAGCAGTACTTC.

Of note for this clone: The same CDR3 also results from other DNA sequences found in this sample. This chain links TRBV5-4 with TRBJ1-1; D remains unclear. The CDR3 is 12 residues long. Germline V gene lookup returns CDR1 SGHNT and CDR2 YYREEE (reference sequence). The germline V and J ends were trimmed by 2 bases and 2 bases, with 4 bases remaining between them. CDR3 sequence (DNA): TGTGCCAGCAGCTTCGGCAACACTGAAGCTTTCTTT. Its translation is CASSFGNTEAFF.

The V call is TRBV6-1, the J call TRBJ2-1; 10 bases line up with TRBD1. Germline V gene sequence: CDR1 MNHNS, CDR2 SASEGT. The J segment lost 9 bases and the V segment lost 3 bases, leaving 8 bases of the junction unmatched. This CDR3 region has 15 residues. CDR3 sequence (DNA): TGTGCCAGCAGTGAGGGGACAGGGGAGTGGAGTGAGCAGTTCTTC. Amino acid sequence: CASSEGTGEWSEQFF.

The rearrangement joins TRBV4-3 to TRBJ2-1; 11 positions agree with TRBD2. J was trimmed by 3 bases and V by 3 bases; bases with no gene match: 1. Germline V gene lookup returns CDR1 LGHNA and CDR2 YSLEER. The CDR3 is made up of 15 amino acids. The CDR3 DNA reads as TGCGCCAGCAGCCACGGGACTAGCGGCTACAATGAGCAGTTCTTC. This translates into CASSHGTSGYNEQFF.

CDR3 sequence reads: CASSLRVAGANVLTF. The CDR3 coding sequence is TGTGCCAGCAGCTTAAGGGTTGCTGGGGCCAACGTCCTGACTTTC. The gene calls are TRBV5-6 and TRBJ2-6; D not certain. Trimming pared 2 bases from V and 2 bases from J, leaving 8 bases between. The CDR3 covers 15 residues. Germline V CDR1 and CDR2: SGHDT, YYEEEE.

This chain uses TRBV11-2 with TRBJ1-6, with unresolved D. Trimming removed 8 bases from V and 8 bases from J, with 19 bases in between. Germline assignment: CDR1 SGHAT and CDR2 FQNNGV. The CDR3 has 15 amino acids. CDR3 bases: TGTGCCAGCTCCGAAAATCGGGCAGGCTATTCACCCCTCCACTTT. Protein: CASSENRAGYSPLHF.

The chain employs TRBV6-5 and TRBJ2-7, with D uncertain. Germline-derived CDR1 and CDR2 are MNHEY and SVGAGI. This CDR3 has 13 residues. V lost 6 bases to trimming and J lost 11 bases, with 20 bases between them. The CDR3 region is CASRPPTPSVEYF. In DNA form, the CDR3 reads TGTGCCAGCAGACCTCCGACTCCTTCTGTTGAGTACTTC.

This chain joins TRBV7-2 and TRBJ2-7, with D possibly matching TRBD1 (6 bases). CDR1 and CDR2 (germline): SGHTA, FQGNSA. The CDR3 length is 16 residues. The germline V and J ends were trimmed by 1 base and 5 bases, with 18 bases remaining between them. CDR3 region: CASSLVARGFGDEQYF. For the CDR3, the DNA is TGTGCCAGCAGCTTAGTTGCCAGGGGATTTGGGGACGAGCAGTACTTC.

This clone occurred once. The V gene is TRBV4-1, the J gene TRBJ2-3, with TRBD2 identical over 7 bases. Per the germline V gene, CDR1 is MGHRA and CDR2 is YSYEKL. Losses at the gene ends were 4 bases for V and 3 bases for J; bases not matched to a gene: 1. This CDR3 is 13 amino acids long. The CDR3 region has the DNA TGCGCCAGCAGCCGGGGGGGGACAGATACGCAGTATTTT. It yields the protein CASSRGGTDTQYF.

The chain combines TRBV6-5 with TRBJ1-6; D gene uncertain. V was shortened by 2 bases and J by 7 bases, with 15 bases between the two germline ends. Germline CDR1 reads MNHEY; CDR2 reads SVGAGI. The CDR3 covers 16 residues. The CDR3 is CASSYPTAAGNSPLHF. CDR3 nucleotide sequence: TGTGCCAGCAGTTACCCGACGGCGGCGGGGAATTCACCCCTCCACTTT.

CDR3 in amino acids: CASSLSPGNTEAFF. The CDR3 DNA follows: TGCGCCAGCAGCTTATCTCCAGGGAACACTGAAGCTTTCTTT. This chain uses TRBV5-1 with TRBJ1-1; D gene ambiguous. The CDR3 covers 14 residues. V dropped 2 bases and J dropped 1 base, with 9 bases sitting between them. Germline lookup yields CDR1 SGHRS and CDR2 YFSETQ.

The CDR3 sequence: CSVAGGWANTEAFF. CDR3 DNA: TGCAGCGTTGCGGGAGGGTGGGCCAACACTGAAGCTTTCTTT. V is TRBV29-1 and J is TRBJ1-1; D gene uncertain. The CDR3 loop spans 14 amino acids. The V and J ends lost 4 bases and 2 bases respectively, with 14 bases between them. CDR1 SQVTM and CDR2 ANQGSEA come from the germline V gene.

Details on this clone: At one end the junction does not follow the germline gene, possibly because of a read error. The gene calls are TRBV6-1 and TRBJ1-6, with D unresolved. CDR1 is MNHNS and CDR2 is SASEGT in the germline V gene. This CDR3 spans 13 amino acids. The CDR3 sequence is CASSDKWLSPPHF. The CDR3 nucleotides read TGTGCCAGCAGTGATAAATGGTTGTCACCCCCCCACTTT.

J is TRBJ1-1 and V is TRBV6-5; TRBD1 agrees at 9 bases. The germline CDR1 and CDR2 sequences are MNHEY and SVGAGI. The length of the CDR3 is 14 residues. The V and J ends lost 6 bases and 7 bases, in that order; junction bases with no gene match: 9. The DNA of the CDR3 is TGTGCCAGCAGCCCCGGGACAGGGTTAGATGAAGCTTTCTTT. It translates to CASSPGTGLDEAFF.

This rearrangement joins TRBV4-2 to TRBJ2-7; D is tentatively TRBD1 or TRBD2 (5 bases each). V dropped 4 bases and J dropped 4 bases, with 17 bases sitting between them. The CDR3 is 15 amino acids. Germline-derived CDR1 and CDR2 are LGHNA and YNFKEQ. The CDR3 here is CASSPAEGERYEQYF. Here the CDR3 DNA reads TGTGCCAGCAGCCCCGCCGAAGGGGAGAGGTACGAGCAGTACTTC.

This chain links TRBV19 with TRBJ1-5; tentatively, D is TRBD1 (5 bases). CDR3 size: 15 residues. Germline CDR1 reads LNHDA; CDR2 reads SQIVND (reference sequence). Trimming removed 1 base from V and 7 bases from J, with 14 bases in between. In DNA form, the CDR3 reads TGTGCCAGTAGTATAGTTGGGGGGTTAGGCCAGCCCCAGCATTTT. It yields the protein CASSIVGGLGQPQHF.

The chain is built from TRBV13 and TRBJ2-2; 9 nucleotides align to TRBD2. This CDR3 is 15 amino acids long. Unmatched junction bases numbered 5, after V lost 3 bases and J lost 6 bases. The V gene's germline CDR1 is PRHDT and CDR2 FYEKMQ (reference sequence). The CDR3 region has the DNA TGTGCCAGCAGCTTGCGGGGGGGCCTTGCCGGGGAGCTGTTTTTT. This translates into CASSLRGGLAGELFF.

The chain recombines TRBV18 with TRBJ2-7; the match to TRBD2 covers 8 bases. Trimming took 2 bases from V and 2 from J; bases not matched to a gene: 2. Germline CDR1 KGHSH, CDR2 LQKENI. The CDR3 spans 14 residues. The CDR3 is CASSPGTRTYEQYF. DNA for the CDR3: TGTGCCAGCTCACCAGGGACTAGGACCTACGAGCAGTACTTC.

This clone has only one observation. The CDR3 loop reads CASNSLVFGGQETQYF. As DNA, the CDR3 is TGTGCCAGCAACTCGTTGGTGTTTGGGGGCCAAGAGACCCAGTACTTC. The rearrangement joins TRBV11-2 to TRBJ2-5; D is tentatively TRBD1 or TRBD2 (5 bases each). The length of the CDR3 is 16 residues. Germline V gene sequence: CDR1 SGHAT, CDR2 FQNNGV. V was pared by 7 bases and J by 1 base, with 19 bases between.

This clone was counted once. The chain couples TRBV16 to TRBJ1-1; D is unclear. Germline CDR1 reads KGHSY; CDR2 reads FQNENV. The CDR3 extends over 14 amino acids. V was pared by 0 bases and J by 4 bases, with 9 bases between. CDR3: CASSQSKVGTEAFF. In DNA, the CDR3 is TGTGCCAGCAGCCAATCTAAGGTAGGCACTGAAGCTTTCTTT.